This T cell receptor (beta chain) was sequenced for a study of shared clonotypes between healthy human individuals. Study-level points and caveats: Shared across a few donors were roughly 4.7% of the naive CD4 clonotypes.

Trimming shortened V by 3 bases and J by 8 bases, and 19 bases separated the two germline ends. CDR1 and CDR2 (germline): SGHTA, FQGNSA. This CDR3 comprises 15 residues. The count of this clone is one. The antigen is not known. Clones were read by immunoSEQ multiplex PCR, and TCRdb kept only the in-frame ones, dropping some. In the table there are hundreds of thousands of clones, more than 95% of which are singletons. The clonotype originates from a woman aged 25-40 years in good health. Sequences were obtained from naive CD4+ T cells sorted from blood. Subset denoted: CD45RA+ positively selected. The chain is built from TRBV7-2 and TRBJ1-2; tentatively, D is TRBD1 (5 bases). The CDR3 protein is CASSFSGGVPNGYTF. The CDR3 coding sequence is TGTGCCAGCAGCTTTTCCGGGGGGGTCCCTAACGGCTACACCTTC.